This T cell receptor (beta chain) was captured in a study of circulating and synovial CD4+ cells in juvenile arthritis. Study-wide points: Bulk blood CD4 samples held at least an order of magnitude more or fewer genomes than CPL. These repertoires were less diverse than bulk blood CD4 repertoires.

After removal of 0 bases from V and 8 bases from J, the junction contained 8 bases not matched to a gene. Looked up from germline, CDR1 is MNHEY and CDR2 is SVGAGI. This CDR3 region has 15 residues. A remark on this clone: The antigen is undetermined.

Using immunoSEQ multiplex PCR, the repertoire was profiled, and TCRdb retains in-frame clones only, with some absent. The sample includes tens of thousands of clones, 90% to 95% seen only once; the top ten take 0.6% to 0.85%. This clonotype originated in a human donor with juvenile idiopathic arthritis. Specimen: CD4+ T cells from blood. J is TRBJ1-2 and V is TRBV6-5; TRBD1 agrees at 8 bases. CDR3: CASSYSGQGQRGYTF. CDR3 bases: TGTGCCAGCAGTTACTCCGGACAGGGTCAACGAGGCTACACCTTC.